What follows are 25 T cell receptor beta chains derived from one specimen sequenced in a study of CD8 T cells in ankylosing spondylitis. Study observations and caveats: A motif of 7 to 9 highly homologous TCR beta variants was seen as apparently characteristic of ankylosing spondylitis blood.

No antigens are known for them. From the 5' RACE reads, TCRdb called clonotypes with MiXCR, one entry per CDR3 protein. The repertoire holds some 840,000 distinct CDR3 sequences, with about 11% as singletons. The sample consisted of blood, either unsorted or a sorted T cell fraction (not recorded which). The receptor source for this set is a male donor with ankylosing spondylitis.

V and J are TRBV12-3 or TRBV12-4 and TRBJ1-1, with no clear D. The V end was cut by 5 bases, the J end by 4 bases, with 11 bases between. This CDR3 has 13 residues. CDR3 bases: TGTGCCAGCAGTACGTGGGGTGGCACTGAAGCTTTCTTT. Residues: CASSTWGGTEAFF.

The sample holds many counts of this clonotype. The rearrangement joins TRBV29-1 to TRBJ2-7, with 8 bases lining up with TRBD1. From germline, CDR1 is SQVTM and CDR2 ANQGSEA. After removal of 5 bases from V and 3 bases from J, the junction contained 6 bases not matched to a gene. The length of the CDR3 is 13 residues. The CDR3 DNA reads TGCAGCGTTCTCCCCGGGACAGGCTACGAGCAGTACTTC. It is translated as CSVLPGTGYEQYF.

This clonotype was detected many times. The V gene is TRBV7-4, the J gene TRBJ2-7; no definite D call. The CDR3 runs 17 residues. Trimming removed 5 bases at V and 1 base at J, with 21 bases between. Germline CDR1 reads SGHVT; CDR2 reads SQSDAQ. In DNA, the CDR3 is TGTGCCAGCAGCAAACTTAATGGATACCTTCTATCCTACGAGCAGTACTTC. Protein product: CASSKLNGYLLSYEQYF.

This clonotype was seen more than once but under ten times. The chain has TRBV5-1 and TRBJ2-6, with 9 bases lining up with TRBD2. CDR1 is SGHRS, CDR2 YFSETQ, per germline. The CDR3 runs 15 residues. V shed 0 bases, J shed 11 bases, and the junction held 6 bases outside the gene matches. CDR3 region: CASSLVAGGPDVLTF. CDR3 nucleotides: TGCGCCAGCAGCTTGGTTGCGGGAGGGCCGGACGTCCTGACTTTC.

The table lists this clonotype with a few counts. The DNA of the CDR3 is TGTGCCAGCAGCTTACGTTCGGTTCTAGCCAAAAACATTCAGTACTTC. It yields the protein CASSLRSVLAKNIQYF. The V and J genes are TRBV7-8 and TRBJ2-4; D not resolved. The ends were cut back, 2 bases at V and 0 bases at J, with 11 bases in the middle. Germline loops: CDR1 SGHVS, CDR2 FQNEAQ. The CDR3 loop spans 16 amino acids.

This clonotype was seen a handful of times. In nucleotides, the CDR3 is TGCAGGCCAGATGGGGCCGCCCGCGGATATGGCTACACCTTC. Protein: CRPDGAARGYGYTF. The rearrangement joins TRBV20-1 to TRBJ1-2; D is perhaps TRBD1 (5 bases). There are 14 residues in the CDR3. CDR1 is DFQATT, CDR2 SNEGSKA, per germline (reference sequence).

This clonotype was found many times. The chain is built from TRBV20-1 and TRBJ1-2; 8 positions match TRBD1. Germline CDR1 and CDR2: DFQATT and SNEGSKA (reference sequence). The CDR3 has 14 amino acids. V lost 4 bases to trimming and J lost 2 bases; unmatched junction nucleotides: 6. CDR3 bases: TGCAGTGCTACAACAGGGGGATTCAACTATGGCTACACCTTC. Translation gives CSATTGGFNYGYTF.

J is TRBJ1-1 and V is TRBV7-2; TRBD1 might be the D (5 bases). The ends were cut back, 3 bases at V and 0 bases at J, with 11 bases in the middle. The V gene's germline CDR1 is SGHTA and CDR2 FQGNSA. The CDR3 runs to 15 residues. CDR3 bases: TGTGCCAGCAGCTTGGGGGGTGAGATGAACACTGAAGCTTTCTTT. The encoded protein is CASSLGGEMNTEAFF.

This chain uses TRBV27 with TRBJ2-7; 8 bases align to TRBD1. Germline CDR1 is MNHEY and CDR2 is SMNVEV (reference sequence). V dropped 4 bases and J dropped 0; count of bases not matched to a gene: 5. The CDR3 is made up of 15 amino acids. CDR3 protein: CASSSRTGNSYEQYF. The DNA of the CDR3 is TGTGCCAGCAGTTCAAGGACAGGGAACTCCTACGAGCAGTACTTC.

This clonotype was seen more than once but under ten times. The chain employs TRBV5-1 and TRBJ1-4; D unresolved. CDR3 length: 13 residues. The germline V gene has CDR1 SGHRS and CDR2 YFSETQ. V was cut by 7 bases and J by 5 bases, with 12 bases left in between. The CDR3 is CASSWEANEKLFF. The CDR3 DNA is TGCGCCAGCTCGTGGGAGGCGAATGAAAAACTGTTTTTT.

The table lists this clonotype with many counts. The gene calls are TRBV20-1 and TRBJ2-4, with TRBD1 matching over 7 bases. J lost 0 bases, V lost 6 bases, and 5 bases had no gene match. The CDR3 totals 14 residues. CDR1 is DFQATT, CDR2 SNEGSKA, per germline (reference sequence). The CDR3 loop reads CSAPDRVAKNIQYF. The DNA for the CDR3 is TGCAGTGCGCCCGACAGGGTAGCCAAAAACATTCAGTACTTC.

This clonotype was found a few times. The genes are TRBV20-1 and TRBJ2-7; D is tentatively TRBD1 or TRBD2 (5 bases each). V was shortened by 5 bases and J by 0 bases, with 17 bases between the two germline ends. From germline, CDR1 is DFQATT and CDR2 SNEGSKA (reference sequence). CDR3 size: 15 residues. CDR3 nucleotides: TGCAGTGCTGGGGGTGGAGCGTTTAGCTCCTACGAGCAGTACTTC. Its translation is CSAGGGAFSSYEQYF.

This clonotype showed up just a few times. The chain carries TRBV2 and TRBJ1-1; D gene ambiguous. CDR1 is SNHLY and CDR2 is FYNNEI in the germline V gene. The germline V and J ends were trimmed by 2 bases and 2 bases, with 18 bases remaining between them. The CDR3 consists of 17 residues. CDR3 protein: CASSEWGSETKNTEAFF. DNA for the CDR3: TGTGCCAGCAGTGAATGGGGATCCGAGACAAAAAACACTGAAGCTTTCTTT.

V is TRBV3-1 and J is TRBJ1-2, with a possible D match to TRBD1 (5 bases). Germline lookup yields CDR1 LGHDT and CDR2 YNNKEL (reference sequence). The CDR3 runs to 15 residues. Trimming left V 2 bases short and J 0 bases short, with 10 bases between. This CDR3 reads CASSQLQESNYGYTF. The CDR3 coding sequence is TGTGCCAGCAGCCAACTACAGGAGTCTAACTATGGCTACACCTTC.

The DNA for the CDR3 is TGCAGTGCGCCCGGGGGGGGGGCGCGGGAGACCCAGTACTTC. Protein sequence: CSAPGGGARETQYF. The rearrangement joins TRBV20-1 to TRBJ2-5; 8 nucleotides match TRBD2. Trimming removed 6 bases from V and 5 bases from J; junction bases left unmatched: 11. Germline CDR1 is DFQATT and CDR2 is SNEGSKA (reference sequence). This CDR3 has 14 residues.

The sample holds a few counts of this clonotype. The chain's CDR3 is CASSWGQGLGTQYF. The CDR3 nucleotides are TGTGCCAGCAGTTGGGGACAGGGGCTGGGTACGCAGTATTTT. This chain uses TRBV12-3 or TRBV12-4 with TRBJ2-3, with 10 bases that match TRBD1. This CDR3 is 14 amino acids long. Germline trimming cut 4 bases from V and 8 bases from J; bases unmatched to any gene: 6.

This rearrangement joins TRBV4-3 to TRBJ2-1, with TRBD2 identical over 10 bases. The germline gives CDR1 LGHNA, CDR2 YSLEER. With 4 bases clipped from V and 8 bases from J, the junction kept 14 bases outside the gene matches. CDR3 length: 17 residues. The CDR3 here is CASSPSPASGSRDEQFF. Written as DNA, the CDR3 is TGCGCCAGCAGCCCCTCCCCCGCTAGCGGGAGTAGGGATGAGCAGTTCTTC.

The chain combines TRBV6-1 with TRBJ1-5; 10 nucleotides agree with TRBD1. This CDR3 is built from 14 residues. Trimming took 6 bases from V and 3 from J; bases not matched to a gene: 2. The germline V gene has CDR1 MNHNS and CDR2 SASEGT. CDR3 coding DNA: TGTGCCAGCAGGGACAGGGGGGACAATCAGCCCCAGCATTTT. Translation: CASRDRGDNQPQHF.

The V call is TRBV20-1, the J call TRBJ2-2; D might be TRBD1 (5 bases). V was trimmed by 0 bases and J by 0 bases, leaving 8 bases between them. In germline, CDR1 is DFQATT, CDR2 SNEGSKA (reference sequence). This CDR3 contains 15 residues. The CDR3 loop is CSARDQQANTGELFF. DNA for the CDR3: TGCAGTGCTAGAGACCAACAGGCGAACACCGGGGAGCTGTTTTTT.

About this clonotype itself: This clone may be a read error of a much larger clone one base away. This rearrangement joins TRBV20-1 to TRBJ2-1; D uncertain. The CDR3 sequence is 14 residues long. V dropped 6 bases and J dropped 3 bases, with 15 bases sitting between them. Germline lookup yields CDR1 DFQATT and CDR2 SNEGSKA (reference sequence). CDR3 nucleotides: TGCAGTGCCCGTCGGGCTACCGGCTACAATGAGCAGTTCTTC. It is translated as CSARRATGYNEQFF.

This clonotype appeared many times. V and J are TRBV5-1 and TRBJ2-2; D not certain. Germline V CDR1 and CDR2: SGHRS, YFSETQ. Trimming took off 1 base at V and 5 bases at J, with 6 bases between the two ends. The CDR3 is 13 amino acids. DNA for the CDR3: TGCGCCAGCAGCTTGTATGGGACCGGGGAGCTGTTTTTT. Encoded protein: CASSLYGTGELFF.

This clonotype has only a few counts. The rearrangement links TRBV30 to TRBJ1-1; tentatively, D is TRBD1 (6 bases). The CDR3 is 13 amino acids. V gave up 4 bases and J gave up 3 bases, with 12 bases separating them. Germline CDR1 and CDR2: GTSNPN and SVGIG (reference sequence). The CDR3 loop is CAWTAYRDTEAFF. Written as DNA, the CDR3 is TGTGCCTGGACCGCTTACAGGGACACTGAAGCTTTCTTT.

The rearrangement joins TRBV12-3 or TRBV12-4 to TRBJ2-5; D is unresolved. V was clipped by 4 bases and J by 5 bases, with 17 bases between them. This CDR3 is built from 15 residues. The CDR3 loop reads CASSSRLGMRETQYF. CDR3 nucleotide sequence: TGTGCCAGCAGTTCCCGCCTAGGGATGAGGGAGACCCAGTACTTC.

This clonotype was observed at least ten times. V gene TRBV20-1 combines with J gene TRBJ2-3, with D perhaps TRBD2 (5 bases). CDR3 length equals 12 residues. From germline, CDR1 is DFQATT and CDR2 SNEGSKA (reference sequence). Trimming left V 1 base short and J 5 bases short, with 7 bases between. CDR3 sequence reads: CSARGELDTQYF. The CDR3 coding sequence is TGCAGTGCTAGAGGGGAGCTAGATACGCAGTATTTT.

The gene calls are TRBV18 and TRBJ1-1; D is ambiguous. The CDR3 contains 12 residues. With 3 bases removed from V and 10 bases from J, the gap between germline ends came to 12 bases. The germline V gene has CDR1 KGHSH and CDR2 LQKENI. The CDR3 here is CASSPREEGAFF. DNA of the CDR3: TGTGCCAGCTCACCTCGGGAGGAGGGAGCTTTCTTT.